The rows below give T cell receptor beta chains drawn from one sample of a study of cytomegalovirus exposure and HLA in healthy donors. Sequenced by immunoSEQ multiplex PCR; TCRdb stores in-frame clones only, minus some. The sample consists of roughly 160,000 clones, 85% of them appearing once. Input material: PBMCs. The receptors come from a man aged 30 to 39 in good health and CMV-seropositive. CDR3s include the opening cysteine and the closing phenylalanine or tryptophan. D genes are given only for firm matches. Not every row has a clone size; where given, it reads once, few, many or a size class.

abundance | j_gene | v_gene | d_gene | CDR3aa | CDR3nt
few | TRBJ1-2 | TRBV29-1 | . | CSIWTALERGYTF | TGCAGCATCTGGACAGCGCTCGAGCGGGGCTACACCTTC
. | TRBJ1-4 | TRBV7-9 | TRBD1 | CSSSLGDRMNEKLFF | TGTTCCAGCAGCTTAGGGGACAGGATGAATGAAAAACTGTTTTTT
. | TRBJ2-3 | TRBV7-2 | TRBD1 | CASSLDRVPDTQYF | TGTGCCAGCAGCTTGGACAGGGTCCCAGATACGCAGTATTTT
. | TRBJ1-1 | TRBV7-9 | . | CASSLAQGTYLEAFF | TGTGCCAGCAGCTTAGCGCAGGGGACGTACCTTGAAGCTTTCTTT
. | TRBJ1-5 | TRBV19 | . | CASSISGFPQPQHF | TGTGCCAGTAGTATATCCGGGTTCCCCCAGCCCCAGCATTTT
. | TRBJ1-4 | TRBV7-9 | . | CASSSEKLFF | TGTGCCAGCAGCTCAGAAAAACTGTTTTTT
. | TRBJ2-2 | TRBV13 | . | CASTPMGSVNTGELFF | TGTGCCAGCACCCCGATGGGTAGCGTGAACACCGGGGAGCTGTTTTTT
. | TRBJ2-1 | TRBV6-5 | TRBD1 | CASSLPQGFEQFF | TGTGCCAGCAGTCTACCACAGGGGTTTGAGCAGTTCTTC
few | TRBJ2-2 | TRBV7-9 | TRBD2 | CSSSLPTSGFANTGELFF | TGTTCCAGCAGCTTACCGACTAGCGGCTTCGCGAACACCGGGGAGCTGTTTTTT
. | TRBJ2-3 | TRBV11-3 | TRBD1 | CASSPDRPSTDTQYF | TGTGCCAGCAGCCCGGACAGGCCTAGCACAGATACGCAGTATTTT
. | TRBJ2-1 | TRBV16 | . | CASNYYNEQFF | TGTGCCAGCAACTATTACAATGAGCAGTTCTTC
. | TRBJ1-1 | TRBV5-4 | . | CASSLQGMNTEAFF | TGTGCCAGCAGCTTACAGGGTATGAACACTGAAGCTTTCTTT
. | TRBJ2-5 | TRBV5-1 | . | CASSAGQHQETQYF | TGCGCCAGCAGCGCGGGACAGCACCAAGAGACCCAGTACTTC
. | TRBJ1-2 | TRBV5-1 | . | CASSLSSGPGYTF | TGCGCCAGCAGCTTGAGTTCAGGGCCCGGCTACACCTTC
once | TRBJ2-1 | TRBV6-5 | . | CASSSNRVEQFF | TGTGCCAGCAGTTCAAACAGGGTTGAGCAGTTCTTC
. | TRBJ2-3 | TRBV7-2 | TRBD2 | CASSWGLATDTQYF | TGTGCCAGCAGCTGGGGACTAGCGACAGATACGCAGTATTTT
. | TRBJ1-2 | TRBV7-9 | . | CASSWGGRNLHF | TGTGCCAGCAGCTGGGGGGGCAGGAACCTGCACTTC
. | TRBJ1-4 | TRBV5-1 | TRBD1 | CASSRGTGGNEKLFF | TGCGCCAGCAGCCGGGGGACAGGGGGTAATGAAAAACTGTTTTTT
. | TRBJ1-2 | TRBV19 | TRBD1 | CASSPGTGGAGIYTF | TGTGCCAGTAGTCCCGGGACAGGGGGCGCCGGTATCTACACCTTC
. | TRBJ2-2 | TRBV12-5 | TRBD1 | CASGLDRAGGELFF | TGTGCTAGTGGTCTTGACAGGGCCGGCGGGGAGCTGTTTTTT
. | TRBJ2-1 | TRBV7-8 | TRBD2 | CASSARTSGDNEQFF | TGTGCCAGCAGCGCCCGGACTAGCGGAGACAATGAGCAGTTCTTC
once | TRBJ2-5 | TRBV6-6 | . | CAGSYETLKQTQYF | TGTGCCGGCAGTTACGAGACTCTCAAGCAGACCCAGTACTTC
. | TRBJ2-3 | TRBV10-3 | TRBD2 | CALGLAGVADTQYF | TGTGCCCTGGGACTAGCGGGAGTTGCGGATACGCAGTATTTT
. | TRBJ1-2 | TRBV10-3 | TRBD1 | CAISEGTVLYGYTF | TGTGCCATCAGTGAGGGGACAGTACTCTATGGCTACACCTTC
. | TRBJ2-2 | TRBV11-2 | . | CASSLPFRARGGTGELFF | TGTGCCAGCAGCTTACCTTTCCGGGCTAGAGGGGGCACCGGGGAGCTGTTTTTT
. | TRBJ1-5 | TRBV19 | . | CASSIEATRGQPQHF | TGTGCCAGTAGTATAGAGGCGACTCGGGGTCAGCCCCAGCATTTT
. | TRBJ2-3 | TRBV9 | . | CASGPTAGGTDTQYF | TGTGCCAGCGGCCCCACAGCAGGGGGCACAGATACGCAGTATTTT
. | TRBJ2-1 | TRBV27 | . | CASSSRGNEQFF | TGTGCCAGCAGTTCGAGGGGGAATGAGCAGTTCTTC
few | TRBJ1-5 | TRBV6-1 | . | CASRERQPQHF | TGTGCCAGCAGGGAGCGGCAGCCCCAGCATTTT
once | TRBJ2-1 | TRBV2 | TRBD2 | CASSQREYYNEQFF | TGTGCCAGCAGTCAGCGGGAGTACTACAATGAGCAGTTCTTC
. | TRBJ1-4 | TRBV7-9 | TRBD1 | CASSPRAGTDEKLFF | TGTGCCAGCAGCCCCCGCGCAGGGACAGATGAAAAACTGTTTTTT
. | TRBJ1-1 | TRBV7-9 | . | CSSSLVDGGAFF | TGTTCCAGCAGCTTAGTGGACGGGGGAGCTTTCTTT
. | TRBJ2-1 | TRBV19 | . | CASRWQGSHNEQFF | TGTGCCAGTAGATGGCAGGGGTCTCACAATGAGCAGTTCTTC
few | TRBJ2-3 | TRBV5-1 | . | CASSSGQTGTRRNTQYF | TGCGCCAGCAGCTCAGGACAGACCGGGACCAGACGAAATACACAGTATTTT
. | TRBJ2-2 | TRBV6-1 | TRBD2 | CASSKEKTSGRTGELFF | TGTGCCAGCAGTAAAGAGAAGACTAGCGGGAGAACCGGGGAGCTGTTTTTT
once | TRBJ2-3 | TRBV9 | TRBD2 | CASSVAFLAGEGNIDTQYF | TGTGCCAGCAGCGTAGCTTTCTTAGCGGGAGAGGGGAATATAGATACGCAGTATTTT
. | TRBJ2-5 | TRBV11-3 | . | CASSSQHRGLTETQYF | TGTGCCAGCAGCTCGCAGCACAGGGGACTGACAGAGACCCAGTACTTC
. | TRBJ2-1 | TRBV7-3 | . | CASSLTGSSYNEQFF | TGTGCCAGCAGCTTAACCGGGAGCTCCTACAATGAGCAGTTCTTC
. | TRBJ1-2 | TRBV7-7 | . | CASSFYGRAEKYGYTF | TGTGCTAGCAGCTTTTATGGCAGGGCCGAAAAATATGGCTACACCTTC